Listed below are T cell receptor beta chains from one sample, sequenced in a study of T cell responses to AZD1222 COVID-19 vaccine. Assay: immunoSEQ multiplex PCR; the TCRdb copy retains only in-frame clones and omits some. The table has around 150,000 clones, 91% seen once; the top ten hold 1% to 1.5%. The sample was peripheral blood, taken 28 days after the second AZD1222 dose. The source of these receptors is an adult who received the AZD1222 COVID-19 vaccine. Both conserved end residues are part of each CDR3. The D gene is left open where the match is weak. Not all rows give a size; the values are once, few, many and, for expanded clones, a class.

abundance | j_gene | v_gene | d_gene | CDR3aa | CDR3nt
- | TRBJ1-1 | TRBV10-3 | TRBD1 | CAISEMGQGMTEAFF | TGTGCCATCAGTGAGATGGGACAGGGGATGACTGAAGCTTTCTTT
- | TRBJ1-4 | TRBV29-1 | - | CSVEGTGRGKLFF | TGCAGCGTTGAAGGGACCGGGAGGGGAAAACTGTTTTTT
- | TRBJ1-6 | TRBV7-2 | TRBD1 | CASSPGTGWNSPLHF | TGTGCCAGCAGCCCAGGGACAGGGTGGAATTCACCCCTCCACTTT
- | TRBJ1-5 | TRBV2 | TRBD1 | CASKLGQGSGPQHF | TGTGCCAGTAAACTCGGACAGGGCAGCGGACCCCAGCATTTT
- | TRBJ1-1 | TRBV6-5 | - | CASSYPTGSGTEAFF | TGTGCCAGCAGTTACCCTACAGGGTCGGGCACTGAAGCTTTCTTT
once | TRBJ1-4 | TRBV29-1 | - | CSVKQGNEKLFF | TGCAGCGTCAAACAGGGAAATGAAAAACTGTTTTTT
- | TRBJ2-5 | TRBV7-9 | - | CASSNEETQYF | TGTGCCAGCAGCAACGAAGAGACCCAGTACTTC
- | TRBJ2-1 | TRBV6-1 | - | CASSERPRGYNEQFF | TGTGCCAGCAGTGAACGCCCAAGGGGATACAATGAGCAGTTCTTC
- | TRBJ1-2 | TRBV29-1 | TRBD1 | CSVRDRDGYTF | TGCAGCGTCCGGGACAGGGATGGCTACACCTTC
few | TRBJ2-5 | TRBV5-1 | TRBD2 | CASRRGESETQYF | TGCGCCAGCAGGCGGGGGGAGTCAGAGACCCAGTACTTC
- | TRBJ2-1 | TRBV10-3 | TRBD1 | CAIRKQGEEQFF | TGTGCCATCAGGAAACAGGGGGAGGAGCAGTTCTTC
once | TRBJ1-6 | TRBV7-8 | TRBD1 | CASSLVTGVGNSPLHF | TGTGCCAGCAGCTTAGTGACAGGGGTGGGTAATTCACCCCTCCACTTT
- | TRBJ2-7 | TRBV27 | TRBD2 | CASSFSSGVNTYEQYF | TGTGCCAGCAGTTTTTCTAGCGGAGTAAATACCTACGAGCAGTACTTC
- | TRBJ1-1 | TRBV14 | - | CASSQAGGNTEAFF | TGTGCCAGCAGCCAAGCCGGCGGAAACACTGAAGCTTTCTTT
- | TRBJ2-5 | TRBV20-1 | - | CSARLRETQYF | TGCAGTGCTAGACTAAGGGAGACCCAGTACTTC
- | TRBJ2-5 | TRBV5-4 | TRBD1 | CASVDRGEETQYF | TGTGCCAGCGTCGACAGGGGCGAAGAGACCCAGTACTTC
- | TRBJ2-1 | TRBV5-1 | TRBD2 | CASSFGTSSYEQFF | TGCGCCAGCAGCTTTGGGACTAGCTCCTATGAGCAGTTCTTC
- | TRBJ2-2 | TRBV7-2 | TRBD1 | CASSLVGTGVYGTGELFF | TGTGCCAGCAGCTTAGTCGGGACAGGGGTTTATGGGACCGGGGAGCTGTTTTTT
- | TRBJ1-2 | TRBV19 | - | CASSESGGYGYTF | TGTGCCAGTAGCGAAAGCGGAGGGTATGGCTACACCTTC
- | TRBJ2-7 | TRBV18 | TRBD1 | CASSPPSVTGLHYEQYF | TGTGCCAGCTCACCACCGTCTGTGACAGGGCTCCACTACGAGCAGTACTTC
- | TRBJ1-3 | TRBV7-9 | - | CASSSGAAGQYF | TGTGCCAGCAGCTCGGGGGCGGCAGGGCAATATTTT
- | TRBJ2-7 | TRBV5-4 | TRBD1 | CASSADRGREQYF | TGTGCCAGCAGCGCCGACAGGGGGCGCGAGCAGTACTTC
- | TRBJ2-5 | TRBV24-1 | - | CATSDQGTLRETQYF | TGTGCCACCAGTGACCAAGGGACCCTCAGGGAGACCCAGTACTTC
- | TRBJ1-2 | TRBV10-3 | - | CAISGDGYGYTF | TGTGCCATCAGCGGGGACGGGTATGGCTACACCTTC
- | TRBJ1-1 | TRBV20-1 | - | CSASRVNTEAFF | TGCAGTGCTAGTCGGGTAAACACTGAAGCTTTCTTT
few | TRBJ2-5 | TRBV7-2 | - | CASSSLLRETQYF | TGTGCCAGCAGCTCTTTGCTGAGGGAGACCCAGTACTTC
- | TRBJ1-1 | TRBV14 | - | CASSQVLGNLYTEAFF | TGTGCCAGCAGCCAAGTTTTGGGCAACTTGTACACTGAAGCTTTCTTT
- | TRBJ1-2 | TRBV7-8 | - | CASSLAQGKNYGYTF | TGTGCCAGCAGCTTAGCCCAGGGAAAGAACTATGGCTACACCTTC
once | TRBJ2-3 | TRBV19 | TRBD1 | CASSRQGADTQYF | TGTGCCAGTAGTCGCCAGGGGGCAGATACGCAGTATTTT
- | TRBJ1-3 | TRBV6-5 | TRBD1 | CASSYPTGAGNTIYF | TGTGCCAGCAGTTACCCCACAGGGGCTGGAAACACCATATATTTT
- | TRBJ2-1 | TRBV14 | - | CASSRQGFYNEQFF | TGTGCCAGCAGCCGTCAGGGATTCTACAATGAGCAGTTCTTC
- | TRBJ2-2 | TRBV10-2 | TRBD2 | CARSGTSGGRGTGELFF | TGCGCCAGAAGCGGGACTAGCGGGGGACGGGGCACCGGGGAGCTGTTTTTT
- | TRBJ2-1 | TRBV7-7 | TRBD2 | CASSLASASGNNEQFF | TGTGCTAGCAGCTTAGCGTCAGCTAGCGGGAACAATGAGCAGTTCTTC
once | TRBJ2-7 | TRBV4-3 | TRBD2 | CASSQVSGVAGDEQYF | TGCGCCAGCAGCCAAGTAAGCGGGGTGGCAGGTGACGAGCAGTACTTC
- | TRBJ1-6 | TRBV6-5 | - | CASTNSRGNNSPLHF | TGTGCCAGCACTAACTCTAGGGGTAATAATTCACCCCTCCACTTT
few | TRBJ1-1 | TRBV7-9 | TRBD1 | CASSPGDREYMNTEAFF | TGTGCCAGCAGCCCCGGGGACAGAGAATATATGAACACTGAAGCTTTCTTT
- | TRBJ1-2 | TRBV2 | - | CASSEGLVSNYGYTF | TGTGCCAGCAGTGAAGGTCTGGTGTCTAACTATGGCTACACCTTC
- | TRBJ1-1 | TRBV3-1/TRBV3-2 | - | CASSLRGRPEAFF | TGTGCCAGCAGCCTCCGCGGAAGGCCTGAAGCTTTCTTT
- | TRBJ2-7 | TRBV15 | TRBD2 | CATSRDTGTSGFAYEQYF | TGTGCCACCAGCAGAGACACCGGGACTAGCGGGTTCGCCTACGAGCAGTACTTC
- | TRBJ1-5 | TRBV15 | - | CATSRQGSRGNQPQHF | TGTGCCACCAGCAGACAGGGGTCCCGGGGCAATCAGCCCCAGCATTTT
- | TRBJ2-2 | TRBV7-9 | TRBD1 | CASSPPTGQERAGELFF | TGTGCCAGCAGCCCCCCGACAGGGCAGGAAAGGGCCGGGGAGCTGTTTTTT
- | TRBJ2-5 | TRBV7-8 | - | CASSLGAAGAQETQYF | TGTGCCAGCAGCTTAGGAGCGGCAGGTGCCCAAGAGACCCAGTACTTC
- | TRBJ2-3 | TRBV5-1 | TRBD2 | CASKLAGVTDTQYF | TGCGCCAGCAAACTAGCGGGGGTCACAGATACGCAGTATTTT
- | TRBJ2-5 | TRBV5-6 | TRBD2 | CASSFGAGWRETQYF | TGTGCCAGCAGCTTCGGAGCGGGGTGGCGGGAGACCCAGTACTTC
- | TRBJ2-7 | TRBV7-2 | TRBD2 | CASSLAGGLADSYYEQYF | TGTGCCAGCAGCTTAGCGGGAGGCCTAGCGGACTCCTACTACGAGCAGTACTTC
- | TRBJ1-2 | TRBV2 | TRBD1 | CASSLGGTAVLYGYTF | TGTGCCAGCAGTTTGGGGGGGACAGCCGTCCTATATGGCTACACCTTC
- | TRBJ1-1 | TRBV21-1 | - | CASSPQGLTNTEAFF | TGTGCCAGCAGCCCCCAGGGACTGACGAACACTGAAGCTTTCTTT
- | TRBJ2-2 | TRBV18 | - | CASSPPLGASGTGELFF | TGTGCCAGCTCACCACCTCTGGGGGCCTCGGGCACCGGGGAGCTGTTTTTT
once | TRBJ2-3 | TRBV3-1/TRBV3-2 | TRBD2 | CASSPPSGRSGTDTQYF | TGTGCCAGCAGCCCTCCTAGCGGGAGGAGCGGAACAGATACGCAGTATTTT